What follows are 10 T cell receptor beta chains derived from one specimen sequenced in a study of cytomegalovirus exposure and HLA in healthy donors. Assay: immunoSEQ multiplex PCR; the TCRdb copy retains only in-frame clones and omits some. The data contain about 330,000 clones, approximately 86% of them singletons. Sequencing used PBMCs. All receptors come from a woman in her thirties in good health and CMV-seropositive.

V usage is TRBV7-2 and J usage is TRBJ1-3; D is unresolved. Trimming pared 7 bases from V and 1 base from J, leaving 5 bases between. This CDR3 has 12 residues. CDR1 SGHTA and CDR2 FQGNSA come from the germline V gene. The CDR3 sequence: CASKLSGNTIYF. CDR3 nucleotide sequence: TGTGCCAGCAAACTATCTGGAAACACCATATATTTT.

This clone has more than one count but fewer than ten. The CDR3 here is CASSPSHSPSGAFF. For the CDR3, the DNA is TGTGCCAGCAGTCCCTCCCATTCACCCTCAGGAGCTTTCTTT. This sequence joins TRBV2 and TRBJ1-1; D gene ambiguous. The CDR3 runs 14 residues. CDR1 SNHLY and CDR2 FYNNEI come from the germline V gene. V was trimmed by 5 bases and J by 10 bases, leaving 20 bases between them.

This CDR3 reads CASSPTGGANYGYTF. The DNA for the CDR3 is TGTGCCAGCAGCCCAACAGGAGGGGCTAACTATGGCTACACCTTC. This chain links TRBV7-2 with TRBJ1-2; a possible D gene is TRBD1 (5 bases). CDR1 and CDR2 (germline): SGHTA, FQGNSA. Trimming left V 5 bases short and J 0 bases short, with 13 bases between. There are 15 residues in the CDR3.

The chain couples TRBV29-1 to TRBJ2-2; D gene unclear. V lost 0 bases and J 2 bases, leaving 1 base between the germline ends. The CDR3 sequence is 12 residues long. The germline V gene encodes CDR1 SQVTM and CDR2 ANQGSEA. This CDR3 is CSVEENTGELFF. CDR3 sequence (DNA): TGCAGCGTTGAAGAAAACACCGGGGAGCTGTTTTTT.

The chain couples TRBV15 to TRBJ1-4, with 8 bases that match TRBD1. V trimming: 1 base; J trimming: 8 bases; junction bases outside the gene matches: 6. The length of the CDR3 is 15 residues. Germline values: CDR1 LNHNV, CDR2 YYDKDF (reference sequence). The CDR3 nucleotides are TGTGCCACCAGCAGAGCGCTTCGACAGGGGGAAAAACTGTTTTTT. Protein: CATSRALRQGEKLFF.

This clone was counted only a few times. The J gene is TRBJ2-7, the V gene TRBV9; unclear D gene. V lost 0 bases and J 4 bases, leaving 8 bases between the germline ends. The germline CDR1 and CDR2 sequences are SGDLS and YYNGEE. The CDR3 is made up of 13 amino acids. The CDR3: CASSVAASYEQYF. In nucleotides, the CDR3 is TGTGCCAGCAGCGTAGCAGCTTCTTACGAGCAGTACTTC.

The chain recombines TRBV6-6 with TRBJ2-4; D is ambiguous. The CDR3 length is 14 residues. V lost 4 bases and J 6 bases, leaving 13 bases between the germline ends. CDR1 and CDR2 from the germline V gene are MNHNY and SVGAGI (reference sequence). CDR3 nucleotides: TGTGCCAGCAGTTTCCGGACGGGTCCAAACATTCAGTACTTC. Translation gives CASSFRTGPNIQYF.

Only one count was recorded for this clone. The J gene is TRBJ1-1, the V gene TRBV7-2; no clear D gene. This CDR3 is built from 15 residues. V was clipped by 1 base and J by 4 bases, with 13 bases between them. From germline, CDR1 is SGHTA and CDR2 FQGNSA. The CDR3 spells CASSLGISMGTEAFF. In nucleotides, the CDR3 is TGTGCCAGCAGCTTAGGTATATCGATGGGCACTGAAGCTTTCTTT.

The chain joins TRBV25-1 to TRBJ2-1; D unclear. The V and J ends lost 8 bases and 4 bases respectively, with 12 bases between them. The CDR3 runs to 13 residues. Germline-derived CDR1 and CDR2 are MGHDK and SYGVNS. This CDR3 is CASSRVLYNEQFF. Here the CDR3 DNA reads TGTGCCAGCTCCCGGGTCCTTTACAATGAGCAGTTCTTC.

The rearrangement uses TRBV29-1 and TRBJ1-2, with unresolved D. Trimming removed 3 bases from V and 1 base from J, with 9 bases in between. Germline V gene data show CDR1 as SQVTM and CDR2 as ANQGSEA. This CDR3 is built from 13 residues. CDR3 DNA: TGCAGCGTTGACGCGGGGTTTAACTATGGCTACACCTTC. It yields the protein CSVDAGFNYGYTF.